Listed here are 8 T cell receptor beta chains from one sample, sequenced in a study of shared clonotypes between healthy human individuals. Profiled with immunoSEQ multiplex PCR; TCRdb holds only in-frame clones, not every one. Among 150,000 to 200,000 clones listed, about 93% were seen once. The sequencing sample was made of naive CD4+ T cells sorted from blood. The subset denotes: CD45RA+ positively selected. The receptor source for this set is a woman aged 25 to 39 in good health.

The chain links TRBV5-1 to TRBJ1-5, with D tentatively TRBD1 (5 bases). The CDR3 consists of 17 residues. The germline CDR1 and CDR2 sequences are SGHRS and YFSETQ. Trimming took 1 base from V and 2 from J, leaving 16 bases between them. The CDR3 here is CASSLNPDVGGNQPQHF. DNA for the CDR3: TGCGCCAGCAGCTTGAACCCGGACGTGGGGGGCAATCAGCCCCAGCATTTT.

The J gene is TRBJ2-7, the V gene TRBV5-4, with 7 nucleotides matching TRBD2. The CDR3 length is 16 residues. From germline, CDR1 is SGHNT and CDR2 YYREEE (reference sequence). The ends lost 1 base at V and 6 bases at J; junction bases unmatched: 13. CDR3: CASSLPPAGAPREQYF. In nucleotides, the CDR3 is TGTGCCAGCAGCTTGCCTCCTGCGGGAGCGCCGCGCGAGCAGTACTTC.

CDR3 DNA sequence: TGTGCCAGCGGTGTCACAGGGCCCTCCGGGGCCAACGTCCTGACTTTC. Protein sequence: CASGVTGPSGANVLTF. The chain employs TRBV6-1 and TRBJ2-6, with D possibly matching TRBD1 (6 bases). Germline V lookup: CDR1 MNHNS, CDR2 SASEGT. The CDR3 length is 16 residues. With 8 bases removed from V and 4 bases from J, the gap between germline ends came to 18 bases.

The chain employs TRBV18 and TRBJ1-1; D not certain. The CDR3 is 14 residues long. V shed 3 bases and J shed 0 bases, with 8 bases lying between them. CDR1 and CDR2 (germline): KGHSH, LQKENI. Written as DNA, the CDR3 is TGTGCCAGCTCACCGGGCGGATTGAACACTGAAGCTTTCTTT. Encoded protein: CASSPGGLNTEAFF.

V usage is TRBV5-4 and J usage is TRBJ2-4, with 7 bases lining up with TRBD1. Germline V gene lookup returns CDR1 SGHNT and CDR2 YYREEE (reference sequence). The CDR3 covers 15 residues. V shed 4 bases, J shed 1 base, and the junction held 5 bases outside the gene matches. This chain's CDR3 is CASSKKTGAKNIQYF. The CDR3 region has the DNA TGTGCCAGCAGCAAAAAGACAGGGGCCAAAAACATTCAGTACTTC.

This clone came up a few times. The V gene is TRBV7-9, the J gene TRBJ1-1; TRBD1 matches at 11 bases. V trimming: 5 bases; J trimming: 7 bases; junction bases outside the gene matches: 6. CDR1 is SEHNR, CDR2 FQNEAQ, per germline (reference sequence). The CDR3 is made up of 14 amino acids. The CDR3 region has the DNA TGTGCCAGCAGCACCCGGACAGGGGGCATTGAAGCTTTCTTT. Its translation is CASSTRTGGIEAFF. The whole variable domain, remainder taken from reference TRBV7-9 and TRBJ1-1, is DTGVSQNPRHKITKRGQNVTFRCDPISEHNRLYWYRQTLGQGPEFLTYFQNEAQLEKSRLLSDRFSAERPKGSFSTLEIQRTEQGDSAMYLCASSTRTGGIEAFFGQGTRLTVV.

V gene TRBV7-9 combines with J gene TRBJ1-1; 10 bases agree with TRBD1. In germline, CDR1 is SEHNR, CDR2 FQNEAQ (reference sequence). The CDR3 extends over 16 amino acids. Trimming took 11 bases from V and 0 from J; bases not matched to a gene: 12. CDR3 nucleotide sequence: TGTGCCTGTAGCCGGGGACAGGGGATAATGAACACTGAAGCTTTCTTT. It translates to CACSRGQGIMNTEAFF.

The chain recombines TRBV2 with TRBJ1-1; D is uncertain. V lost 4 bases to trimming and J lost 8 bases, with 11 bases between them. The CDR3 runs 12 residues. The V gene's germline CDR1 is SNHLY and CDR2 FYNNEI. CDR3 amino acids: CASSALGPEAFF. In DNA, the CDR3 is TGTGCCAGCAGTGCTTTAGGGCCCGAAGCTTTCTTT. Looking up the rest from reference TRBV2 and TRBJ1-1 gives the full variable domain: EPEVTQTPSHQVTQMGQEVILRCVPISNHLYFYWYRQILGQKVEFLVSFYNNEISEKSEIFDDQFSVERPDGSNFTLKIRSTKLEDSAMYFCASSALGPEAFFGQGTRLTVV.